This record covers a single T cell receptor beta chain. Its antigen is not known. TCRdb ran MiXCR on the reads and lists one entry per CDR3 protein. The sample records 68,000 or so distinct CDR3 sequences, roughly 50% being singletons. This entry belongs to a study of type 1 regulatory T cells. Overall study: An in vitro protocol generated T-allo10, a Tr1-enriched, alloantigen-specific CD4 T cell product.

Study-level points and caveats: Compared with non-Tr1 cells, Tr1 cells showed a narrower TCR repertoire.

V was cut by 3 bases and J by 3 bases, with 2 bases left in between. This CDR3 is built from 11 residues. Germline V gives CDR1 KGHSH, CDR2 LQKENI. This chain uses TRBV18 with TRBJ2-5; D is uncertain. This TCR was recovered from a human donor in good health. Material for sequencing was cultured non-Tr1 T cells, either the whole culture or a sorted T cell fraction (not recorded which). The CDR3 loop reads CASSPEETQYF. In DNA form, the CDR3 reads TGTGCCAGCTCACCCGAAGAGACCCAGTACTTC.